These 14 T cell receptor beta chains were sequenced from one sample in a study of blood T cells in healthy people across ages. Using a J-beta primer mix together with a sample-barcoded 5' primer, a second PCR was run for roughly 6 to 12 cycles. Via MiXCR, TCRdb re-called the 5' RACE reads, giving one row per CDR3 protein. The sample lists 1.5 million to 2 million distinct CDR3 sequences, around half occurring once. The sample was blood. The receptors come from a middle-aged woman in good health.

The chain is built from TRBV7-9 and TRBJ2-5, with a possible D match to TRBD2 (5 bases). Germline values: CDR1 SEHNR, CDR2 FQNEAQ (reference sequence). The V end lost 4 bases, the J end lost 4 bases, and 16 bases lay between the germline ends. The CDR3 loop spans 15 amino acids. The CDR3 protein is CASSSPPGIGETQYF. The CDR3 nucleotides are TGTGCCAGCAGCTCCCCCCCGGGGATTGGAGAGACCCAGTACTTC.

The genes are TRBV13 and TRBJ2-1; TRBD1 agrees at 9 bases. Looked up from germline, CDR1 is PRHDT and CDR2 is FYEKMQ (reference sequence). Unmatched junction bases numbered 8, after V lost 3 bases and J lost 5 bases. The CDR3 runs 16 residues. CDR3 loop: CASSFPGQGPHNEQFF. For the CDR3, the DNA is TGTGCCAGCAGCTTTCCGGGACAGGGCCCTCACAATGAGCAGTTCTTC. The complete variable domain, with remaining parts taken from reference TRBV13 and TRBJ2-1, reads AAGVIQSPRHLIKEKRETATLKCYPIPRHDTVYWYQQGPGQDPQFLISFYEKMQSDKGSIPDRFSAQQFSDYHSELNMSSLELGDSALYFCASSFPGQGPHNEQFFGPGTRLTVL.

V gene TRBV6-2 or TRBV6-3 combines with J gene TRBJ2-1; no clear D. Germline V CDR1 and CDR2: MNHEY, SVGEGT. The V end lost 6 bases, the J end lost 6 bases, and 15 bases lay between the germline ends. The CDR3 length is 14 residues. The DNA of the CDR3 is TGTGCCAGCAGCCAGGAAGGCTGGCTCAATGAGCAGTTCTTC. Protein: CASSQEGWLNEQFF.

The chain combines TRBV28 with TRBJ1-2; D gene unclear. The length of the CDR3 is 15 residues. Germline loops: CDR1 MDHEN, CDR2 SYDVKM. Trimming cost V 6 bases and J 8 bases, with 22 bases left between them. The CDR3 DNA is TGTGCCAGCAGCCCCCTCGGACGGATTCAAGACGGCTACACCTTC. Translated: CASSPLGRIQDGYTF.

This clonotype was found a few times. V gene TRBV6-2 or TRBV6-3 combines with J gene TRBJ2-1, with D possibly called TRBD1 or TRBD2 (6 bases each). Per the germline V gene, CDR1 is MNHEY and CDR2 is SVGEGT. V gave up 6 bases and J gave up 6 bases, with 12 bases separating them. The CDR3 extends over 13 amino acids. CDR3 sequence: CASRPGEVNEQFF. The CDR3 DNA reads as TGTGCCAGCAGGCCAGGGGAGGTCAATGAGCAGTTCTTC.

V gene TRBV27 combines with J gene TRBJ2-1; D is ambiguous. V was clipped by 5 bases and J by 9 bases, with 14 bases between them. CDR1 and CDR2 (germline): MNHEY, SMNVEV (reference sequence). This CDR3 contains 13 residues. CDR3 region: CASSPLRLSEQFF. The CDR3 nucleotides are TGTGCCAGCAGTCCCCTACGGTTAAGTGAGCAGTTCTTC.

The V and J genes are TRBV12-3 or TRBV12-4 and TRBJ2-5; 7 bases line up with TRBD1. The tail of the sequence fits TRBJ2-7 better, so the J call may be wrong. The CDR3 contains 15 residues. The CDR3, as DNA: TGTGCCAGCAGTTCGACAGGGATTGGGTCGTACGAGCAGTACTTC. Translated: CASSSTGIGSYEQYF.

Ten or more counts support this clonotype. The chain has TRBV10-3 and TRBJ2-4; no firm D call. Germline V gene lookup returns CDR1 ENHRY and CDR2 SYGVKD. Trimming removed 10 bases from V and 4 bases from J, with 14 bases in between. CDR3 size: 13 residues. The CDR3: CATRVSEKNIQYF. Written as DNA, the CDR3 is TGTGCCACAAGGGTATCAGAAAAAAACATTCAGTACTTC.

The rearrangement links TRBV21-1 to TRBJ2-7; TRBD1 is the table's D call, not checked against the DNA. TRBV21-1 is termed a pseudogene. This CDR3 is 17 amino acids long. The CDR3 here is CASSITLRTGEAYEQYF. In DNA, the CDR3 is TGTGCCAGCAGCATTACATTAAGGACAGGGGAGGCCTACGAGCAGTACTTC.

On this clonotype: Germline is not matched at one junction end, which may reflect a read error. V gene TRBV2 combines with J gene TRBJ2-5; D call uncertain. Germline CDR1 is SNHLY and CDR2 is FYNNEI. The CDR3 extends over 14 amino acids. The CDR3 here is CASREGIRQETQYF. The CDR3 nucleotides are TGTGCCAGCAGGGAAGGGATTAGACAAGAGACCCAGTACTTC.

This chain links TRBV7-6 with TRBJ1-1; TRBD1 matches at 7 bases. CDR3 length: 15 amino acids. Trimming at V came to 2 bases and at J to 1 base, leaving 4 bases not matched to a gene. Per germline, CDR1 SGHVS and CDR2 FNYEAQ. The CDR3: CASSLWTGRNTEAFF. Written as DNA, the CDR3 is TGTGCCAGCAGCTTATGGACAGGAAGGAACACTGAAGCTTTCTTT.

This sequence joins TRBV18 and TRBJ1-5, with D hard to call. With 3 bases removed from V and 4 bases from J, the gap between germline ends came to 13 bases. CDR3 length: 15 residues. Germline CDR1 reads KGHSH; CDR2 reads LQKENI. CDR3 nucleotide sequence: TGTGCCAGCTCACCCTCCATGGGAGCGAATCAGCCCCAGCATTTT. Translation gives CASSPSMGANQPQHF.

This sequence joins TRBV4-1 and TRBJ2-3; TRBD1 matches 9 bases. V gave up 0 bases and J gave up 4 bases; unmatched junction bases: 5. The CDR3 extends over 16 amino acids. CDR1 is MGHRA, CDR2 YSYEKL, per germline. The CDR3 loop reads CASSQEGTGFPDTQYF. For the CDR3, the DNA is TGCGCCAGCAGCCAAGAAGGGACAGGGTTTCCAGATACGCAGTATTTT.

The V call is TRBV7-2, the J call TRBJ1-1; D not certain. Trimming cost V 6 bases and J 3 bases, with 8 bases left between them. This CDR3 spans 12 amino acids. The germline V gene encodes CDR1 SGHTA and CDR2 FQGNSA. DNA of the CDR3: TGTGCCAGCAGTTTACACTACACTGAAGCTTTCTTT. Its translation: CASSLHYTEAFF. The variable domain in full, with the rest retrieved from reference TRBV7-2 and TRBJ1-1, is GAGVSQSPSNKVTEKGKDVELRCDPISGHTALYWYRQSLGQGLEFLIYFQGNSAPDKSGLPSDRFSAERTGGSVSTLTIQRTQQEDSAVYLCASSLHYTEAFFGQGTRLTVV.